The next 23 T cell receptor beta chains were all read from a single sample in a study of prognosis after radiotherapy for stage I lung cancer. Genomic DNA served as the source from which two-round multiplex PCR generated TCR beta CDR3 amplicons. Amplification during the initial PCR round employed primers specific to each TRBV and TRBJ gene. Using its own MiXCR run on the multiplex PCR reads, TCRdb lists one record per CDR3 protein. The data contain over 15,000 distinct CDR3 sequences, about three fifths of them singletons. Sequences were derived from PBMCs, sampled before or after stereotactic body radiation therapy (not recorded which). Source of these receptors: a donor aged 50 or older with non-small cell lung cancer.

The chain has TRBV6-1 and TRBJ1-6; D remains ambiguous. This CDR3 region has 16 residues. V lost 6 bases, J lost 6 bases, and 18 bases lay in between. Germline CDR1 and CDR2: MNHNS and SASEGT. CDR3 DNA: TGTGCCAGCAGCGAAACCGGGATATGGCTTAATTCACCCCTCCACTTT. Protein sequence: CASSETGIWLNSPLHF.

The chain carries TRBV6-4 and TRBJ1-6; D is perhaps TRBD1 (5 bases). The ends were cut back, 8 bases at V and 10 bases at J, with 15 bases in the middle. CDR1 is MRHNA, CDR2 SNTAGT, per germline. The length of the CDR3 is 13 residues. The CDR3 loop is CASFRQGRSPLHF. DNA for the CDR3: TGTGCCAGCTTTCGGCAGGGACGCTCACCCCTCCACTTT.

This clonotype is medium-sized. This rearrangement joins TRBV5-1 to TRBJ2-7; D gene unclear. Germline CDR1 reads SGHRS; CDR2 reads YFSETQ. Trimming removed 0 bases from V and 5 bases from J, with 18 bases in between. The CDR3 is 16 residues long. The CDR3 nucleotides read TGCGCCAGCAGCTTGGTTTCGGCGGCTATAGTAAACGAGCAGTACTTC. The encoded protein is CASSLVSAAIVNEQYF.

With respect to this clonotype: A much larger clone is a single base away; this may be a read error. The chain has TRBV6-5 and TRBJ2-4; no reliable D call. This CDR3 is built from 17 residues. The germline V gene has CDR1 MNHEY and CDR2 SVGAGI. CDR3 sequence: CAISHYPPRTSPNIQYF. In nucleotides, the CDR3 is TGTGCCATCAGTCACTACCCGCCGCGGACGTCCCCAAACATTCAGTACTTC.

This clonotype was recorded at least ten times. The chain combines TRBV30 with TRBJ2-3, with TRBD2 identical over 7 bases. The germline V gene has CDR1 GTSNPN and CDR2 SVGIG (reference sequence). The CDR3 totals 14 residues. J was trimmed by 6 bases and V by 6 bases; bases with no gene match: 12. CDR3 sequence reads: CACHGKSGTDTQYF. CDR3 sequence (DNA): TGTGCCTGCCACGGTAAGAGCGGGACCGATACGCAGTATTTT.

The V call is TRBV12-3 or TRBV12-4, the J call TRBJ2-7; D might be TRBD1 or TRBD2, each matching 5 bases. There are 12 residues in the CDR3. Trimming took 5 bases from V and 3 from J, leaving 8 bases between them. CDR3 in DNA: TGTGCCAGCAGTGGGGGTAACTACGAGCAGTACTTC. Translating it yields CASSGGNYEQYF.

This clonotype came up many times. CDR3 nucleotide sequence: TGTGCCAGCATTCGACTAGTCCCCAGCGATACGCAGTATTTT. Translation: CASIRLVPSDTQYF. V gene TRBV6-1 combines with J gene TRBJ2-3; maybe TRBD2 (6 bases). This CDR3 spans 14 amino acids. Germline V lookup: CDR1 MNHNS, CDR2 SASEGT. Trimming took off 7 bases at V and 6 bases at J, with 17 bases between the two ends.

The rearrangement links TRBV19 to TRBJ2-1; D gene unclear. The CDR3 runs 15 residues. Trimming took off 3 bases at V and 4 bases at J, with 13 bases between the two ends. Germline CDR1 reads LNHDA; CDR2 reads SQIVND (reference sequence). CDR3 sequence reads: CASSIVRWGYNEQFF. The CDR3, as DNA: TGTGCCAGTAGTATTGTTCGGTGGGGATACAATGAGCAGTTCTTC.

In its sample, this clonotype is medium-sized. This sequence joins TRBV6-1 and TRBJ2-2, with D unresolved. Germline assignment: CDR1 MNHNS and CDR2 SASEGT. CDR3 size: 15 residues. Trimming removed 5 bases from V and 6 bases from J, with 16 bases in between. CDR3 in DNA: TGTGCCAGCAGTCCACCGATGATCAAGTCCGGGGAGCTGTTTTTT. Its translation is CASSPPMIKSGELFF.

The gene calls are TRBV6-2 or TRBV6-3 and TRBJ2-7; no firm D call. TRBJ2-5 matches the DNA end more closely, so the J call is doubtful. This CDR3 contains 12 residues. Germline V gene data show CDR1 as MNHEY and CDR2 as SVGEGT. CDR3 in DNA: TGTGTCATCAGCTCAGACATTGAGACCCAGTACTTC. Amino acids: CVISSDIETQYF.

On this clonotype itself: One end of the junction varies from germline; a read error may be responsible. V is TRBV30 and J is TRBJ2-7; no definite D call. Germline assignment: CDR1 GTSNPN and CDR2 SVGIG (reference sequence). The CDR3 runs to 11 residues. CDR3: CAWTMNYDQYF. DNA for the CDR3: TGTGCCTGGACTATGAACTACGATCAGTACTTC.

This clonotype was recorded many times. The rearrangement uses TRBV27 and TRBJ2-1, with D possibly matching TRBD2 (5 bases). Trimming shortened V by 4 bases and J by 4 bases, and 11 bases separated the two germline ends. Germline V CDR1 and CDR2: MNHEY, SMNVEV (reference sequence). The CDR3 is 14 amino acids. CDR3 sequence (DNA): TGTGCCAGCAGTTCGCGACGGGGATACAATGAGCAGTTCTTC. This codes for CASSSRRGYNEQFF.

This clonotype is termed medium-sized. This chain connects TRBV27 to TRBJ2-7; the D gene is possibly TRBD1 (6 bases). This CDR3 is built from 12 residues. Trimming took off 8 bases at V and 6 bases at J, with 14 bases between the two ends. CDR1 and CDR2 from the germline V gene are MNHEY and SMNVEV (reference sequence). The CDR3 bases are TGTGCCAGCGGGCTAGGGGGTCGCGAGCAGTACTTC. Translating it yields CASGLGGREQYF.

At least ten counts were recorded for this clonotype. The V gene is TRBV14, the J gene TRBJ2-7, with 7 bases matching TRBD2. V lost 4 bases to trimming and J lost 6 bases; unmatched junction nucleotides: 15. Germline V gene lookup returns CDR1 SGHDN and CDR2 FVKESK. The CDR3 is 16 amino acids. CDR3 sequence: CASSPPGLHLGGEQYF. In nucleotides, the CDR3 is TGTGCCAGCAGCCCACCGGGACTACACTTGGGTGGCGAGCAGTACTTC.

The table lists this clonotype with many counts. The chain couples TRBV7-2 to TRBJ2-2; D might be TRBD2 (6 bases). This CDR3 has 14 amino acids. V was cut by 1 base and J by 7 bases, with 10 bases left in between. Per germline, CDR1 SGHTA and CDR2 FQGNSA. As DNA, the CDR3 is TGTGCCAGCAGCTTAGGGCGGGACGGCGGGGAGCTGTTTTTT. Protein product: CASSLGRDGGELFF.

V and J are TRBV5-1 and TRBJ2-2; 9 nucleotides agree with TRBD2. V lost 6 bases and J lost 4; bases outside the gene matches: 19. Germline V gene lookup returns CDR1 SGHRS and CDR2 YFSETQ. The CDR3 is 19 residues long. CDR3 bases: TGCGCCAGCATTTTGACCAATCGTGCGGGAGGGCCTTGCACCGGGGAGCTGTTTTTT. Protein sequence: CASILTNRAGGPCTGELFF.

The chain has TRBV7-2 and TRBJ2-5; D could derive from TRBD1 or TRBD2 (5 bases each). V lost 7 bases, J lost 2 bases, and 17 bases lay in between. The CDR3 length is 15 residues. CDR1 SGHTA and CDR2 FQGNSA come from the germline V gene. CDR3 region: CASISSGDGQETQYF. CDR3 coding DNA: TGTGCCAGCATCTCAAGTGGGGACGGGCAAGAGACCCAGTACTTC.

This chain joins TRBV11-2 and TRBJ2-7; maybe TRBD2 (6 bases). This CDR3 spans 14 amino acids. Germline assignment: CDR1 SGHAT and CDR2 FQNNGV. Trimming left V 6 bases short and J 2 bases short, with 14 bases between. The CDR3 reads CASSELAMAYEQYF. The DNA for the CDR3 is TGTGCCAGCAGTGAACTAGCTATGGCCTACGAGCAGTACTTC.

About this clonotype itself: A single base separates this from a much larger clone, so it may be a read error. This sequence joins TRBV14 and TRBJ1-2; D gene unclear. Germline CDR1 is SGHDN and CDR2 is FVKESK. The CDR3 spans 8 residues. As DNA, the CDR3 is TGTGACGGCCATGTCTACACCTTC. Amino acids: CDGHVYTF.

On this clonotype: Since a far larger clone is one base different, this is likely a read error. The chain recombines TRBV6-9 with TRBJ2-7; possibly TRBD2 for D (5 bases). Germline lookup yields CDR1 MNHGY and CDR2 SVAAGI. The CDR3 runs 16 residues. V was shortened by 4 bases and J by 2 bases, with 18 bases between the two germline ends. CDR3 protein: CASSLGLRGSTYEQYF. The CDR3 DNA is TGTGCCAGCAGTTTGGGCCTTAGAGGGTCAACCTACGAGCAGTACTTC.

This clonotype qualifies as medium-sized. J is TRBJ1-2 and V is TRBV7-9; D gene unclear. This CDR3 contains 16 residues. The germline V and J ends were trimmed by 2 bases and 6 bases, with 19 bases remaining between them. Germline V gene lookup returns CDR1 SEHNR and CDR2 FQNEAQ (reference sequence). CDR3 DNA: TGTGCCAGCAGCTTACGCTTGGACGTCCGCGACGATGGCTACACCTTC. Translating it yields CASSLRLDVRDDGYTF.

The chain uses TRBV5-1 and TRBJ2-7; D might be TRBD2 (6 bases). V was pared by 3 bases and J by 6 bases, with 16 bases between. From germline, CDR1 is SGHRS and CDR2 YFSETQ. The CDR3 consists of 14 residues. CDR3 region: CASSSGLPRGEQYF. In nucleotides, the CDR3 is TGCGCCAGCAGCTCGGGACTCCCAAGAGGCGAGCAGTACTTC.

On this clonotype itself: At one of its ends the junction is not consistent with the germline gene, which may arise from a read error. CDR3 DNA sequence: TGTGCCAGTGGGGACGGAACAACTAATGGAAAACTGTTTTTT. Amino acids: CASGDGTTNGKLFF. The chain carries TRBV2 and TRBJ1-4, with a tentative D call TRBD1 (5 bases). The germline V gene encodes CDR1 SNHLY and CDR2 FYNNEI. The CDR3 is 14 residues long.